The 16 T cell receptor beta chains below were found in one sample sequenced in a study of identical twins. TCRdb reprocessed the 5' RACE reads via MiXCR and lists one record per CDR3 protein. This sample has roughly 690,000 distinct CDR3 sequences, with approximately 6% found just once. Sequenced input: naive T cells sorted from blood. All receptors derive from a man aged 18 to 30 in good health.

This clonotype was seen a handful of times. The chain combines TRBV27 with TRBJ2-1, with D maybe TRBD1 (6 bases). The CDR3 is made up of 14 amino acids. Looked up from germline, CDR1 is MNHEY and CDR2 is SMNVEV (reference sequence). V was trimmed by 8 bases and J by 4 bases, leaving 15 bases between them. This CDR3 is CASGYTGQYNEQFF. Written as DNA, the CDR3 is TGTGCCAGCGGCTATACCGGACAGTACAATGAGCAGTTCTTC.

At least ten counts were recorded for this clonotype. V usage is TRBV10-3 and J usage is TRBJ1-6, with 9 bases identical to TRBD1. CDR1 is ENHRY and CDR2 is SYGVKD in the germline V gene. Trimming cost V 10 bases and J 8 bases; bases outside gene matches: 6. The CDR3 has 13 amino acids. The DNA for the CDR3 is TGTGCCACCGGGACAGGGTCTGATTCACCCCTCCACTTT. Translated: CATGTGSDSPLHF.

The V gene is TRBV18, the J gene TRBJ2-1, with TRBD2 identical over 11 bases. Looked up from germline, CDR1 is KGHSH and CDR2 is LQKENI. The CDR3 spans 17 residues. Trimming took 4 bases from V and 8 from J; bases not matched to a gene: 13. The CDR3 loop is CASSLNLAGGTWDEQFF. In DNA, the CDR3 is TGTGCCAGCTCACTGAACCTAGCGGGAGGTACCTGGGATGAGCAGTTCTTC. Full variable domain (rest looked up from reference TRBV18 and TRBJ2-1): NAGVMQNPRHLVRRRGQEARLRCSPMKGHSHVYWYRQLPEEGLKFMVYLQKENIIDESGMPKERFSAEFPKEGPSILRIQQVVRGDSAAYFCASSLNLAGGTWDEQFFGPGTRLTVL.

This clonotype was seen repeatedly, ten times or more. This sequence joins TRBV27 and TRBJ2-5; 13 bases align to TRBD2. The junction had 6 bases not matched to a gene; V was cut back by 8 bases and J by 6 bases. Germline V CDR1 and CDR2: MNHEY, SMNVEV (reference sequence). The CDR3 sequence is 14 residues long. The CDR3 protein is CASRTSGSSKTQYF. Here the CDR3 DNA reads TGTGCCAGCCGGACTAGCGGGAGCTCAAAGACCCAGTACTTC.

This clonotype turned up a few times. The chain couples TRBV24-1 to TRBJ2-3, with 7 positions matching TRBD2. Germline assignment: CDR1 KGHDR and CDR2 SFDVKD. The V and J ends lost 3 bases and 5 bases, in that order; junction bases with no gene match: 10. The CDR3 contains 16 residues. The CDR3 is CATSDRWAGVEDTQYF. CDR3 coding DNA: TGTGCCACCAGTGATCGATGGGCGGGAGTTGAAGATACGCAGTATTTT.

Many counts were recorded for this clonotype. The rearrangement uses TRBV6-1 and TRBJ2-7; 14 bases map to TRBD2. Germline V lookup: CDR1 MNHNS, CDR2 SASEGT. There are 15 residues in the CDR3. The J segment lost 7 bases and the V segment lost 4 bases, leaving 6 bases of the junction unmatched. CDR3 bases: TGTGCCAGCAGTGCGGGACTAGCGGGAGCGGGAGAGCAGTACTTC. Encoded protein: CASSAGLAGAGEQYF.

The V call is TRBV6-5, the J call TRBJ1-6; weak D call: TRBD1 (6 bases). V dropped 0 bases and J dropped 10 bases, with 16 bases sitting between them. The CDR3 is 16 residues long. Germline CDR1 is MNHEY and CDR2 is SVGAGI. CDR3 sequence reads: CASSYSGQPGRSPLHF. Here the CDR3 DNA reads TGTGCCAGCAGTTACTCCGGACAGCCGGGGAGGTCACCCCTCCACTTT.

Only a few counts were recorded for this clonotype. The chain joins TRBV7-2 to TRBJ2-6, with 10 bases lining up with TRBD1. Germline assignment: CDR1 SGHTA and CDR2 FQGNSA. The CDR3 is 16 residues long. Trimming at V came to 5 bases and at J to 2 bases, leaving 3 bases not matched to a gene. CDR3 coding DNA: TGTGCCAGCAGCCGACAGGGGGCGACTGGGGCCAACGTCCTGACTTTC. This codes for CASSRQGATGANVLTF. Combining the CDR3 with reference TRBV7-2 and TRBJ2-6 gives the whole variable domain GAGVSQSPSNKVTEKGKDVELRCDPISGHTALYWYRQSLGQGLEFLIYFQGNSAPDKSGLPSDRFSAERTGGSVSTLTIQRTQQEDSAVYLCASSRQGATGANVLTFGAGSRLTVL.

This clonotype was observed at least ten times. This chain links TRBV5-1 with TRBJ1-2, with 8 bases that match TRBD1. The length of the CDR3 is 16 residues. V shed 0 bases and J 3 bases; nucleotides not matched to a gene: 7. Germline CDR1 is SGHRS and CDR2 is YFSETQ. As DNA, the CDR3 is TGCGCCAGCAGCTTGGATAACCAGGGGGCAGACTATGGCTACACCTTC. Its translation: CASSLDNQGADYGYTF.

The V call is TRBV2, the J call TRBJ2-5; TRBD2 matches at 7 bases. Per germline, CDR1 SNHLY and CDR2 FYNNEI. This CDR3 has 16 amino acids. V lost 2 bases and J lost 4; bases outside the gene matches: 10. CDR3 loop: CASSEYGRGSRETQYF. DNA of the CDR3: TGTGCCAGCAGTGAATATGGGAGGGGCTCTAGAGAGACCCAGTACTTC.

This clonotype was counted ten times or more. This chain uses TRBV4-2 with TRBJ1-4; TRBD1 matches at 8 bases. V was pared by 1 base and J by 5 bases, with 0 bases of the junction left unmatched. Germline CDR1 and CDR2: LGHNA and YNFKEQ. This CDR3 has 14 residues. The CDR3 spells CASSQGTGNEKLFF. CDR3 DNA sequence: TGTGCCAGCAGCCAAGGGACAGGGAATGAAAAACTGTTTTTT.

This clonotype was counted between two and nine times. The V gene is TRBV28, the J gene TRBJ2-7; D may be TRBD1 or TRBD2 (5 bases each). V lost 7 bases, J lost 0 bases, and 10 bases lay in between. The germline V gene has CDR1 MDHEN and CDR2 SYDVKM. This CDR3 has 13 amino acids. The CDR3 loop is CASTGPLSYEQYF. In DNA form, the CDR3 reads TGTGCCAGCACGGGGCCTCTCTCCTACGAGCAGTACTTC.

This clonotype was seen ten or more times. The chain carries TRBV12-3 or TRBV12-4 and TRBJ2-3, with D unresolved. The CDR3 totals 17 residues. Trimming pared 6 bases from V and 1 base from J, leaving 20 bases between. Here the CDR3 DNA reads TGTGCCAGCAGACGGTCCCCGTGGGTCCCAGGCACAGATACGCAGTATTTT. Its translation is CASRRSPWVPGTDTQYF.

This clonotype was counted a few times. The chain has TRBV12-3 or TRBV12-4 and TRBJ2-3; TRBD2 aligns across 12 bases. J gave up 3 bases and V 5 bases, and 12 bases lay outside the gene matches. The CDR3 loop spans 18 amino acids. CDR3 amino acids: CASSEHFKLAGGTDTQYF. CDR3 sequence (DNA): TGTGCCAGCAGTGAACACTTCAAACTAGCGGGAGGAACAGATACGCAGTATTTT.

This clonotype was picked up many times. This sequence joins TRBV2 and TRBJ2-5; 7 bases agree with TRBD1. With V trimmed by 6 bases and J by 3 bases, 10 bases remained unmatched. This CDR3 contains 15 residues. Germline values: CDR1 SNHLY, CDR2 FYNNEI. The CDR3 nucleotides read TGTGCCAGCAGCCAAGGGTGGGACAGTGAAGAGACCCAGTACTTC. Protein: CASSQGWDSEETQYF.

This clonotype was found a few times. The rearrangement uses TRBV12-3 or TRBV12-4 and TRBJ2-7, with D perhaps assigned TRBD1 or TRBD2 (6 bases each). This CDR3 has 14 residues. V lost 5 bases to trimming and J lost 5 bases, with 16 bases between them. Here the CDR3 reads CASSLRGLMHEQYF. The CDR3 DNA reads TGTGCCAGCAGTCTCAGGGGACTTATGCACGAGCAGTACTTC.